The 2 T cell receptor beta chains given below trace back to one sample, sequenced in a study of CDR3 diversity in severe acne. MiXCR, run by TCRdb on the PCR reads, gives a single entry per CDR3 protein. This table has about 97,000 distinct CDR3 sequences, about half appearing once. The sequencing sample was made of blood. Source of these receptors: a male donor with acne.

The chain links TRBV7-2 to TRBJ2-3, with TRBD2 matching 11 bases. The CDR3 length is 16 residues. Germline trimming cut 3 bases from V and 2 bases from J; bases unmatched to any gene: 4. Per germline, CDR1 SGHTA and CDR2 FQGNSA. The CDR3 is CASSFGSGRATDTQYF. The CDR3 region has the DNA TGTGCCAGCAGCTTTGGTAGCGGGAGGGCCACAGATACGCAGTATTTT.

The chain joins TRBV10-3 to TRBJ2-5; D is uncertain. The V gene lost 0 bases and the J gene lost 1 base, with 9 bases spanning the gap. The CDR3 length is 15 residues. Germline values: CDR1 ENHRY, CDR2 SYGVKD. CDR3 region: CAISESGGPQETQYF. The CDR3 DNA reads TGTGCCATCAGTGAGTCGGGTGGACCCCAAGAGACCCAGTACTTC.